Below, one T cell receptor beta chain is given with its context. This receptor's antigen is unknown. Per-nucleotide qualities are absent, and no much larger clonotype sits a single base away. TCRbeta CDR3 regions were amplified from genomic DNA by means of the immunoSEQ Assay, a bias-controlled multiplex PCR. The authors processed their data as follows. The number of nucleated cells in each sample was estimated from the amplification of reference gene primers within the assay. To quantify the absolute abundance of each unique TCRbeta CDR3 rearrangement, sequence reads were collapsed and filtered. For each sample, productive Simpson clonality was calculated as the square root of Simpson's diversity index across productive rearrangements. As stored in TCRdb, this immuneACCESS dataset retains in-frame rearrangements with V and J assigned. A fraction of the clones does not appear; measured against another copy, unresolved V genes explain less than half of the discrepancy, and the remainder lacks a known reason. That table furnishes V, J and clone size, whereas the DNA furnished D and trimming. Here the sample has around 130,000 clones; more than 75% occur a single time. Around 19% of the sample rests with the top ten.

This sample was included in a study of blood T cell repertoires in COVID-19 (dated by TCRdb to about 2020). Background for the entire study: Samples covering the acute and convalescent phases of COVID-19 were provided by collaborators in the United States, Italy and Spain. The repertoires were released in a freely available public database intended as a resource for research on the immune response to SARS-CoV-2. The material from the prospective study consisted of cDNA or gDNA derived from T cells, B-cell-depleted T cells, or PBMCs. The sample metadata nearly always contained a de-identified subject ID, COVID-19 status, age in years and sex. Samples were obtained from the ongoing ImmuneRACE study (first 160 participants) and from roughly 1,300 subjects provided by 6 global collaborators. Deeply sampled blood TCRbeta repertoires from subjects exposed to, actively infected with, or recovered from COVID-19 were included in the dataset. HLA class I and class II types, where available, came from metadata supplied by the sample provider rather than from assay-based typing.

Study-wide findings and limitations: How much clinical and demographic metadata was included differed by source and by participant, and the metadata was provided uncurated.

Samples from volunteer blood donors who had recovered from COVID-19 were contributed by a second Seattle source. The collaborating institutions used their own protocols to collect whole blood in K2EDTA tubes. Collaborator samples were shipped for TCRbeta analysis as frozen whole blood, isolated PBMCs, or DNA extracted from either sample type. This TCR was recovered from a woman in her forties or fifties who had recovered from COVID-19. Specimen: peripheral blood.

Here the CDR3 is given as CASSPRTRRDQPQHF. The DNA sequence is TGTGCCAGTAGTCCGCGGACGCGGAGGGATCAGCCCCAGCATTTT. This chain is built from TRBV19 and TRBJ1-5; confidence is insufficient to name the D gene. The CDR3, cysteine through phenylalanine, is 15 amino acids long. CDR3 DNA only is kept here, 45 bases in frame from base 1. The junction carries 16 bases between V and J, which are trimmed by 5 bases and 5 bases respectively. Looking up the germline V gene (reference sequence) yields CDR1 LNHDA and CDR2 SQIVND.